This TCR beta chain was found in a study of T cell responses to AZD1222 COVID-19 vaccine (dated by TCRdb to the early 2020s). Regarding the research as a whole: TCR sequencing was performed for 230 to 250 trial participants, of whom some 200 were given two doses of AZD1222 and around 25 were given two doses of MenACWY control vaccine. Enrollment into the trials was organized by age into subgroups of 18-55, 56-69 and 70-plus years, and those subgroups contained roughly 150, 30 and 60 TCR-sequenced participants, respectively.

The V end loses 3 bases and the J end loses 0 bases, and a stretch of 11 bases separates them. CDR1 and CDR2 were assigned from the germline V gene as SGHAT and FQNNGV. Measured from the cysteine to the phenylalanine, the CDR3 is 15 residues long. Only the CDR3 DNA stays, 45 bases, in frame from base 1. Reading the label with the study, this specimen's time point is: about 28 days (+/-7) after the second vaccine dose. AZD1222 recipients with second doses at about 4 weeks or about 12 weeks were pooled, because spike-specific TCR depth and breadth did not differ between schedules. Vaccinee samples came from UK trials COV001 and COV002, including a single-blind randomized controlled phase 2/3 trial of AZD1222 (ChAdOx1 nCoV-19) in healthy adults. Trial participant PBMC samples were collected at day 0 and day 28 after the second dose for TCRbeta chain sequencing. The study at large found these results: In the small 56-69-year group, the increase in depth fell short of significance, most likely because of low power. Conclusions about previously exposed vaccinees were limited because only six AZD1222 recipients were SARS-CoV-2 seropositive at baseline. Vaccine-associated CD4 TCRs spanned the whole spike protein, with dominant responses in regions 160-218 and 743-854. Most participants were white British and females outnumbered males, and the authors suggested that clonal diversity may have been underestimated. Spike-specific TCR breadth and depth rose significantly after two AZD1222 doses compared with day 0 and with MenACWY recipients. Because no day 14 peak-response samples were available, the repertoires could be characterized only after the peak T cell response. Reportedly, almost half of the unique spike-specific TCRs recognized epitopes lying outside the regions that are mutated in the B.1.351 and B.1.1.7 variants.

Concerning this clone itself: Its antigen target is currently unknown. One base away there is no much larger clone; base qualities are not given.

The CDR3 regions of human TCRbeta chains were subjected to immunosequencing. The paper's data handling went like this. TCRs in the repertoires were matched against a reference library of SARS-CoV-2-specific TCRs that had been generated with the MIRA antigen-specificity platform. Breadth was defined as the fraction of unique TCRs that were SARS-CoV-2-associated, and depth was defined as the fraction of total T cells that were SARS-CoV-2-associated. Each spike-specific TCR was assigned to its reactive spike region and to a CD4 or CD8 class using the MIRA data. Log10-transformed breadth and depth values were compared by one-way ANOVA with Sidak's multiple comparisons tests. TCRdb obtained this table from immuneACCESS and retained in-frame rearrangements with V and J assigned. These tables miss some clones; where compared with another copy, unresolved V genes account for less than half of the shortfall, and the remainder is unexplained. V, J and clone size derive from that table, while D and trimming were established from the DNA sequence. The sample table lists fewer than 90,000 clones, 80% to 95% of them with a count of one. 9.5% to 13% of the sample belongs to the ten largest clones.

The receptor was isolated from an adult who received the AZD1222 COVID-19 vaccine. This receptor chain uses TRBV11-2 and TRBJ1-2; no D gene can be assigned with confidence. Source: peripheral blood, taken 28 days after the second AZD1222 dose. The sequenced DNA: TGTGCCAGCAGCTTTTCGGTCTTAGCTAACTATGGCTACACCTTC. Its translation is CASSFSVLANYGYTF.